This passage covers 15 T cell receptor beta chains from one sample sequenced in a study of T-cell memory formation after mild COVID-19. TCRdb recomputed calls from the 5' RACE reads with MiXCR, one row per CDR3 protein. Of 200,000 to 250,000 distinct CDR3 sequences listed, approximately 15% are singletons. Sequenced input: PBMCs or a T cell subset sorted from them (not recorded which). These receptors came from an adult woman who had mild COVID-19 (a few samples of this study predate the infection). Cell type and time point are not known.

This clonotype was seen only a few times. The junction departs from germline at one end; a sequencing error may be responsible. This chain joins TRBV12-3 or TRBV12-4 and TRBJ1-1; D perhaps matches TRBD1 (5 bases). The CDR3 length is 15 residues. CDR3 in amino acids: CASSLGGGRNAEAFF. CDR3 bases: TGTGCCAGCAGTTTAGGTGGGGGAAGGAACGCTGAAGCTTTCTTT.

This chain connects TRBV11-2 to TRBJ1-2; tentatively, D is TRBD1 (5 bases). Trimming cost V 5 bases and J 8 bases, with 24 bases left between them. The CDR3 runs to 16 residues. Germline lookup yields CDR1 SGHAT and CDR2 FQNNGV. The chain's CDR3 is CASSLRNAGTLGGYTF. For the CDR3, the DNA is TGTGCCAGCAGCCTTAGGAACGCTGGGACCCTAGGGGGCTACACCTTC.

This clonotype was seen only a few times. This sequence joins TRBV6-5 and TRBJ1-6, with a tentative D call TRBD1 (5 bases). V lost 7 bases and J 9 bases, leaving 13 bases between the germline ends. Germline CDR1 and CDR2: MNHEY and SVGAGI. CDR3 length equals 13 residues. The CDR3 loop is CASNSQGSSPLHF. For the CDR3, the DNA is TGTGCCAGCAACAGTCAGGGATCTTCACCCCTCCACTTT.

The CDR3 DNA follows: TGTGCCAGCAGTTTGTCAAGGACAGGGGGCATGGGGGAGACCCAGTACTTC. This codes for CASSLSRTGGMGETQYF. The gene calls are TRBV12-3 or TRBV12-4 and TRBJ2-5; TRBD1 matches 11 bases. This CDR3 has 17 amino acids. Trimming cost V 3 bases and J 5 bases; bases outside gene matches: 11.

This chain links TRBV3-1 with TRBJ2-3; 7 bases are shared with TRBD2. V trimming: 3 bases; J trimming: 2 bases; junction bases outside the gene matches: 8. Per germline, CDR1 LGHDT and CDR2 YNNKEL (reference sequence). The CDR3 consists of 16 residues. CDR3 DNA: TGTGCCAGCAGCCACCCACTAGCGCGCCCCACAGATACGCAGTATTTT. Encoded protein: CASSHPLARPTDTQYF.

This clonotype came up a few times. V usage is TRBV6-5 and J usage is TRBJ1-2, with 7 bases identical to TRBD1. J lost 2 bases, V lost 1 base, and 7 bases had no gene match. The CDR3 contains 16 residues. Germline loops: CDR1 MNHEY, CDR2 SVGAGI. CDR3 nucleotide sequence: TGTGCCAGCAGTTACTTGGGGATGACAGGGAACTATGGCTACACCTTC. It yields the protein CASSYLGMTGNYGYTF.

This chain connects TRBV12-3 or TRBV12-4 to TRBJ1-1, with a tentative D call TRBD1 (5 bases). CDR3 size: 13 residues. The V end lost 10 bases, the J end lost 5 bases, and 17 bases lay between the germline ends. As DNA, the CDR3 is TGTGCCACCGACGTCCAGGGAGGAACTGAAGCTTTCTTT. It yields the protein CATDVQGGTEAFF.

This chain joins TRBV19 and TRBJ2-5, with no clear D. Germline lookup yields CDR1 LNHDA and CDR2 SQIVND (reference sequence). V lost 3 bases and J 5 bases, leaving 4 bases between the germline ends. The CDR3 length is 11 residues. The CDR3 sequence is CASSISETQYF. The CDR3 DNA reads as TGTGCCAGTAGTATCTCTGAGACCCAGTACTTC.

The V gene is TRBV5-1, the J gene TRBJ1-1; a possible D gene is TRBD1 (5 bases). The CDR3 is 12 amino acids. V was clipped by 4 bases and J by 4 bases, with 8 bases between them. Germline V gives CDR1 SGHRS, CDR2 YFSETQ. DNA of the CDR3: TGCGCCAGCAGCCAGGGTAGCACTGAAGCTTTCTTT. It translates to CASSQGSTEAFF. The variable domain in full, completed from reference TRBV5-1 and TRBJ1-1, reads KAGVTQTPRYLIKTRGQQVTLSCSPISGHRSVSWYQQTPGQGLQFLFEYFSETQRNKGNFPGRFSGRQFSNSRSEMNVSTLELGDSALYLCASSQGSTEAFFGQGTRLTVV.

This clonotype turned up a few times. J is TRBJ2-2 and V is TRBV27; D possibly corresponds to TRBD1 (6 bases). The CDR3 has 16 residues. Germline lookup yields CDR1 MNHEY and CDR2 SMNVEV (reference sequence). Trimming pared 5 bases from V and 0 bases from J, leaving 13 bases between. The CDR3 coding sequence is TGTGCCAGCAGTAACAGAGGACAGACGAACACCGGGGAGCTGTTTTTT. It translates to CASSNRGQTNTGELFF.

This clonotype was counted a few times. This chain connects TRBV4-3 to TRBJ2-7; 10 nucleotides match TRBD2. Germline trimming cut 0 bases from V and 0 bases from J; bases unmatched to any gene: 8. This CDR3 contains 18 residues. The germline V gene encodes CDR1 LGHNA and CDR2 YSLEER. CDR3 nucleotide sequence: TGCGCCAGCAGCCAAGATCTTTGGCTAGCGGGAGACTCCTACGAGCAGTACTTC. This translates into CASSQDLWLAGDSYEQYF.

The V call is TRBV4-3, the J call TRBJ1-2; a possible D gene is TRBD1 (6 bases). CDR1 is LGHNA and CDR2 is YSLEER in the germline V gene. Trimming took off 3 bases at V and 8 bases at J, with 22 bases between the two ends. The CDR3 loop spans 16 amino acids. DNA of the CDR3: TGCGCCAGCAGCCACGTCAACCGGGGGGGAACAGGGGGCTACACCTTC. Protein: CASSHVNRGGTGGYTF.

This chain uses TRBV5-1 with TRBJ2-2; D gene ambiguous. Trimming took off 1 base at V and 8 bases at J, with 12 bases between the two ends. CDR1 SGHRS and CDR2 YFSETQ come from the germline V gene. The CDR3 has 14 residues. CDR3 residues: CASSLTTALGELFF. CDR3 sequence (DNA): TGCGCCAGCAGCTTGACGACTGCTCTGGGGGAGCTGTTTTTT.

The rearrangement links TRBV5-1 to TRBJ2-7; 8 nucleotides align to TRBD1. Germline V gene data show CDR1 as SGHRS and CDR2 as YFSETQ. This CDR3 contains 16 residues. Trimming at V came to 4 bases and at J to 4 bases, leaving 13 bases not matched to a gene. The CDR3 sequence: CASSDGRQGTQYEQYF. The CDR3 nucleotides read TGCGCCAGCAGCGACGGAAGACAGGGGACGCAGTACGAGCAGTACTTC.

The genes are TRBV20-1 and TRBJ1-1, with TRBD1 identical over 7 bases. Germline assignment: CDR1 DFQATT and CDR2 SNEGSKA (reference sequence). After removal of 1 base from V and 5 bases from J, the junction contained 7 bases not matched to a gene. This CDR3 has 14 residues. The DNA of the CDR3 is TGCAGTGCTAGAGTCGACAGGGTTGGAACTGAAGCTTTCTTT. This encodes CSARVDRVGTEAFF.